A single T cell receptor (beta chain) is shown here with its context. The same CDR3 is also encoded by other DNA sequences in this sample. Here immunoSEQ multiplex PCR was the method, and the copy in TCRdb shows in-frame clones only, minus some. The sample lists around 360,000 clones, more than 75% seen once, with 1.5% to 2.5% in the top ten. This sample is drawn from a study of blood T cell repertoires in COVID-19. The sample consisted of PBMCs or T cells enriched from blood (not recorded which). The sequence derives from a man aged 40-49 years in a cohort exposed to, infected with or recovered from COVID-19 (not recorded which).

Here the CDR3 reads CAWSVGGLNTEAFF. The CDR3 nucleotides read TGTGCCTGGAGTGTCGGAGGGTTGAACACTGAAGCTTTCTTT. This sequence joins TRBV30 and TRBJ1-1; D is ambiguous. The V gene lost 0 bases and the J gene lost 0 bases, with 8 bases spanning the gap. Germline V lookup: CDR1 GTSNPN, CDR2 SVGIG (reference sequence). There are 14 residues in the CDR3.